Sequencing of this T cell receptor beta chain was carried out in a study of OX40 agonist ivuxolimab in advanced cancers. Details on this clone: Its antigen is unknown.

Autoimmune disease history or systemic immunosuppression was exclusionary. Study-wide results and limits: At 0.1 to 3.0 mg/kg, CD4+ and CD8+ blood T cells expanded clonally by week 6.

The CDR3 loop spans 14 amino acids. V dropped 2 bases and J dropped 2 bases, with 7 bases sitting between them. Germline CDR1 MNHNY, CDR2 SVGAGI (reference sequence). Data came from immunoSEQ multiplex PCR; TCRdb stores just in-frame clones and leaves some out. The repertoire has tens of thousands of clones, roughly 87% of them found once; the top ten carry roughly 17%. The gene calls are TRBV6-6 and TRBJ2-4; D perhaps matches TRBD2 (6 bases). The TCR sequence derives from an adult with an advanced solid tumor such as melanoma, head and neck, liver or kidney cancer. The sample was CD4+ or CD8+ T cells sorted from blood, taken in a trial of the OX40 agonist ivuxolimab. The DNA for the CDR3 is TGTGCCAGCAGTTACGCGGGGTCCAAAAACATTCAGTACTTC. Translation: CASSYAGSKNIQYF.